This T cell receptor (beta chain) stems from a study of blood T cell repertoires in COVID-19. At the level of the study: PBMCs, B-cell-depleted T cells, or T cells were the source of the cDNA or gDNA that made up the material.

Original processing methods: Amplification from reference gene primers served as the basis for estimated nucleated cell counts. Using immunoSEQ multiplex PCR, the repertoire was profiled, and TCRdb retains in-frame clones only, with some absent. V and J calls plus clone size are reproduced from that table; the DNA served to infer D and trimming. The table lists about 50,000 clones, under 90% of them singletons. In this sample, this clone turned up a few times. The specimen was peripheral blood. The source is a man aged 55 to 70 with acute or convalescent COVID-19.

CDR3 DNA: TGCAGTGCTACCCGGGACTGGACTTTCTTT. This encodes CSATRDWTFF. The rearrangement links TRBV20-1 to TRBJ1-1; tentatively, D is TRBD1 (5 bases). Trimming removed 4 bases at V and 12 bases at J, with 12 bases between. This CDR3 has 10 residues. Germline lookup yields CDR1 DFQATT and CDR2 SNEGSKA (reference sequence).